These 16 T cell receptor beta chains share one sample of origin, sequenced in a study of blood T cell repertoires in COVID-19 (dated by TCRdb to the early 2020s). Library preparation was by the immunoSEQ multiplex PCR assay. TCRdb took over this immuneACCESS table, retaining in-frame rearrangements with V and J assigned. Such tables are incomplete; in checked studies, under half of the missing clones stem from an unresolved V gene, and the remainder is unexplained. Present in this sample are 120,000 to 150,000 clones, over 70% of which were seen just once. Around 6.5% of the sample is in the top ten clones. The sequencing input was peripheral blood. Receptor source: an elderly man with acute or convalescent COVID-19.

The chain couples TRBV10-3 to TRBJ2-1; 8 nucleotides align to TRBD2. The germline V gene has CDR1 ENHRY and CDR2 SYGVKD. This CDR3 comprises 16 residues. Losses at the gene ends were 3 bases for V and 7 bases for J; bases not matched to a gene: 11. The CDR3 loop is CAISEFAAGGRNEQFF. In DNA form, the CDR3 reads TGTGCCATCAGTGAATTCGCGGCGGGAGGAAGGAATGAGCAGTTCTTC.

This chain connects TRBV7-6 to TRBJ2-1, with 10 bases lining up with TRBD2. This CDR3 is 15 amino acids long. Looked up from germline, CDR1 is SGHVS and CDR2 is FNYEAQ. Trimming took 4 bases from V and 8 from J; bases not matched to a gene: 8. CDR3 in DNA: TGTGCCAGCAGCTCTTATTTAGCGGGGGGTGATGAGCAGTTCTTC. This translates into CASSSYLAGGDEQFF.

The sample holds one count of this clone. This chain uses TRBV30 with TRBJ1-2; the match to TRBD1 covers 12 bases. Trimming took 5 bases from V and 4 from J; bases not matched to a gene: 2. The CDR3 has 13 residues. Per germline, CDR1 GTSNPN and CDR2 SVGIG (reference sequence). This chain's CDR3 is CAWGGQGAYGYTF. Written as DNA, the CDR3 is TGTGCCTGGGGGGGACAGGGGGCCTATGGCTACACCTTC. The entire variable domain, with the rest obtained from reference TRBV30 and TRBJ1-2, is as follows: SQTIHQWPATLVQPVGSPLSLECTVEGTSNPNLYWYRQAAGRGLQLLFYSVGIGQISSEVPQNLSASRPQDRQFILSSKKLLLSDSGFYLCAWGGQGAYGYTFGSGTRLTVV.

The chain employs TRBV5-1 and TRBJ2-7; the match to TRBD2 covers 10 bases. V was clipped by 5 bases and J by 3 bases; unmatched bases: 5. This CDR3 is 14 amino acids long. Per the germline V gene, CDR1 is SGHRS and CDR2 is YFSETQ. CDR3 nucleotide sequence: TGCGCCAGCAGACTAGGACTAGCGGTCTACGAGCAGTACTTC. It is translated as CASRLGLAVYEQYF. Full variable domain (rest looked up from reference TRBV5-1 and TRBJ2-7): KAGVTQTPRYLIKTRGQQVTLSCSPISGHRSVSWYQQTPGQGLQFLFEYFSETQRNKGNFPGRFSGRQFSNSRSEMNVSTLELGDSALYLCASRLGLAVYEQYFGPGTRLTVT.

The V gene is TRBV5-1, the J gene TRBJ1-1, with D perhaps matching TRBD1 (6 bases). The V end lost 0 bases, the J end lost 2 bases, and 11 bases lay between the germline ends. The CDR3 length is 15 residues. Germline lookup yields CDR1 SGHRS and CDR2 YFSETQ. The DNA for the CDR3 is TGCGCCAGCAGCTTGGCCCCGGACAGTAACACTGAAGCTTTCTTT. This translates into CASSLAPDSNTEAFF.

This chain joins TRBV5-1 and TRBJ2-2; possible D gene TRBD2, 6 bases. Germline CDR1 SGHRS, CDR2 YFSETQ. V lost 1 base and J lost 0, with 7 bases in between. The CDR3 covers 15 residues. The DNA for the CDR3 is TGCGCCAGCAGCTTGTGGGGGGCGAACACCGGGGAGCTGTTTTTT. Its translation: CASSLWGANTGELFF.

J is TRBJ2-2 and V is TRBV27; 9 bases align to TRBD2. V trimming: 3 bases; J trimming: 4 bases; junction bases outside the gene matches: 6. Germline V gene data show CDR1 as MNHEY and CDR2 as SMNVEV (reference sequence). The CDR3 is 16 amino acids. CDR3: CASSFESGRSTGELFF. CDR3 DNA sequence: TGTGCCAGCAGTTTCGAAAGCGGGAGGTCCACCGGGGAGCTGTTTTTT.

This clone was found once. This chain links TRBV28 with TRBJ1-1; 7 bases are a match to TRBD1. The CDR3 has 14 amino acids. Germline assignment: CDR1 MDHEN and CDR2 SYDVKM. V shed 6 bases and J 6 bases; nucleotides not matched to a gene: 10. For the CDR3, the DNA is TGTGCCAGCAGCTCGCACACAGGGGTGGCTGAAGCTTTCTTT. Translated, it gives CASSSHTGVAEAFF.

The V gene is TRBV7-8, the J gene TRBJ2-7; tentatively, D is TRBD1 (6 bases). V was clipped by 1 base and J by 5 bases, with 9 bases between them. The germline V gene has CDR1 SGHVS and CDR2 FQNEAQ. The CDR3 runs 13 residues. For the CDR3, the DNA is TGTGCCAGCAGCTTAGGGTCAGGGGACGAGCAGTACTTC. Encoded protein: CASSLGSGDEQYF. Supplemented by reference TRBV7-8 and TRBJ2-7, the full variable domain reads GAGVSQSPRYKVAKRGQDVALRCDPISGHVSLFWYQQALGQGPEFLTYFQNEAQLDKSGLPSDRFFAERPEGSVSTLKIQRTQQEDSAVYLCASSLGSGDEQYFGPGTRLTVT.

The rearrangement joins TRBV7-2 to TRBJ1-2; D unclear. V lost 7 bases and J lost 2, with 11 bases in between. The germline CDR1 and CDR2 sequences are SGHTA and FQGNSA. This CDR3 has 13 amino acids. The CDR3 loop reads CASKRAGNYGYTF. The CDR3 DNA follows: TGTGCCAGCAAGCGAGCGGGGAACTATGGCTACACCTTC.

This sequence joins TRBV5-6 and TRBJ2-3; TRBD2 matches at 8 bases. The CDR3 covers 15 residues. Germline V gene sequence: CDR1 SGHDT, CDR2 YYEEEE. Trimming at V came to 3 bases and at J to 3 bases, leaving 6 bases not matched to a gene. In DNA form, the CDR3 reads TGTGCCAGCAGCTACTCCGGGAGGGGAACAGATACGCAGTATTTT. It specifies CASSYSGRGTDTQYF.

The rearrangement joins TRBV7-9 to TRBJ1-4, with a tentative D call TRBD1 (6 bases). The CDR3 covers 14 residues. V dropped 3 bases and J dropped 5 bases, with 10 bases sitting between them. Germline CDR1 reads SEHNR; CDR2 reads FQNEAQ (reference sequence). The DNA of the CDR3 is TGTGCCAGCAGCTTTACAGGGATGAATGAAAAACTGTTTTTT. Amino acid sequence: CASSFTGMNEKLFF. Full variable domain (missing parts from reference TRBV7-9 and TRBJ1-4): DTGVSQNPRHKITKRGQNVTFRCDPISEHNRLYWYRQTLGQGPEFLTYFQNEAQLEKSRLLSDRFSAERPKGSFSTLEIQRTEQGDSAMYLCASSFTGMNEKLFFGSGTQLSVL.

The chain employs TRBV5-1 and TRBJ1-4; D is undetermined. CDR1 and CDR2 from the germline V gene are SGHRS and YFSETQ. Between the trimmed V and J ends, which lost 7 bases and 1 base, there was a span of 20 bases. This CDR3 spans 17 amino acids. This CDR3 reads CASAVGPYRITNEKLFF. DNA for the CDR3: TGCGCCAGCGCCGTTGGGCCTTACCGGATAACTAATGAAAAACTGTTTTTT. The full variable domain, its missing parts supplied by reference TRBV5-1 and TRBJ1-4, is KAGVTQTPRYLIKTRGQQVTLSCSPISGHRSVSWYQQTPGQGLQFLFEYFSETQRNKGNFPGRFSGRQFSNSRSEMNVSTLELGDSALYLCASAVGPYRITNEKLFFGSGTQLSVL.

This sequence joins TRBV6-6 and TRBJ2-7; D is perhaps TRBD2 (5 bases). V was cut by 0 bases and J by 3 bases, with 6 bases left in between. CDR1 and CDR2 (germline): MNHNY, SVGAGI (reference sequence). CDR3 size: 13 residues. CDR3 in DNA: TGTGCCAGCAGTTACTCTCGGGGCTACGAGCAGTACTTC. This codes for CASSYSRGYEQYF.

The chain links TRBV7-2 to TRBJ2-5; TRBD2 agrees at 8 bases. CDR3 length: 15 residues. V lost 0 bases, J lost 1 base, and 1 base stayed unmatched. In germline, CDR1 is SGHTA, CDR2 FQGNSA. This chain's CDR3 is CASSLASGGQETQYF. The CDR3 DNA is TGTGCCAGCAGCTTAGCCAGCGGGGGCCAAGAGACCCAGTACTTC.

V gene TRBV29-1 combines with J gene TRBJ2-1, with D perhaps matching TRBD1 (6 bases). V lost 1 base, J lost 4 bases, and 14 bases lay in between. CDR1 and CDR2 from the germline V gene are SQVTM and ANQGSEA. The CDR3 is 15 amino acids. CDR3 region: CSVEGGRWGYNEQFF. The CDR3 bases are TGCAGCGTTGAAGGGGGGCGATGGGGGTACAATGAGCAGTTCTTC.